This is a list of T cell receptor beta chains from one sample in a study of glioma-infiltrating T cells. TCRdb re-called the multiplex PCR reads with MiXCR, one entry per CDR3 protein. The sample lists over 130,000 distinct CDR3 sequences; 39% were seen once. The sequencing input was glioma tissue, nonneoplastic brain tissue, or PBMCs (not recorded which). The source is a human donor with low-grade glioma or glioblastoma, undergoing nonglioma brain surgery, or in good health (not recorded which). Both conserved end residues are part of each CDR3. D genes are given only for firm matches. The size of a clone is reported for some rows only, either as once, few or many, or as a class for expanded clones.

-	TRBV4-1	TRBJ2-5	few	TGCGCCAGCAGCCAAGACCCCAGGGAAGAGACCCAGTACTTC	CASSQDPREETQYF
-	TRBV7-2	TRBJ2-5	few	TGTGCCAGCAGCCCGGGGGGCTTGGAAGAGACCCAGTACTTC	CASSPGGLEETQYF
-	TRBV20-1	TRBJ2-3	few	TGCAGTGCGTATAGTTTCGGTGAAGATACGCAGTATTTT	CSAYSFGEDTQYF
TRBD2	TRBV4-2	TRBJ2-3	-	TGTGCCAGCAGCCAAGATCCCCTAGCGGGGGCCGCCAGCACAGATACGCAGTATTTT	CASSQDPLAGAASTDTQYF
-	TRBV6-5	TRBJ1-6	-	TGTGCCAGCAGTTACTCGCGGGTAATCTCACCCCTCTACTTT	CASSYSRVISPLYF
-	TRBV11-2	TRBJ2-7	-	TGTGCCAGCAGCTTAGGACTCCGCGACTACGAGCAGTACTTC	CASSLGLRDYEQYF
-	TRBV7-2	TRBJ2-7	many	TGTGCCAGCAGCGACGGATACGAGCAGTACTTC	CASSDGYEQYF
TRBD1	TRBV4-1	TRBJ2-7	-	TGCGCCAGCAGCCAAGACTGGGGACAGTTGAGTTACGAGCAGTACTTC	CASSQDWGQLSYEQYF
-	TRBV20-1	TRBJ2-7	-	TGCAGTGCTAGGGTAACAGGGCAATACGAGCAGTACTTC	CSARVTGQYEQYF
-	TRBV24-1	TRBJ1-5	-	TGTGCCACCGGTCCATCCTCGGGACGGTATAGCAATCAGCCCCGGCATTTT	CATGPSSGRYSNQPRHF
-	TRBV4-3	TRBJ1-1	few	TGCGCCAGCAGCCAAGGAATAGACTACACTGAAGCTTTCTTT	CASSQGIDYTEAFF
TRBD1	TRBV6-2/TRBV6-3	TRBJ2-7	-	TGTGCCAGCAGTTATTCGGGACAGGAGGGTTACGAGCAGTACTTC	CASSYSGQEGYEQYF
-	TRBV30	TRBJ1-1	-	TGTGCCTGGAGCAAGGGCGCGAACACTGAAGCTTTCTTT	CAWSKGANTEAFF
TRBD1	TRBV2	TRBJ2-7	few	TGTGCCAGCAGTGAATCCGGACAGGGCTACGAGCAGTACTTC	CASSESGQGYEQYF
TRBD2	TRBV10-3	TRBJ2-1	-	TGTGCCATCGGGACTAGCGGCCCCAATGAGCAGTTCTTC	CAIGTSGPNEQFF
TRBD2	TRBV19	TRBJ2-3	-	TGTGCCACTCGGACTAGCGGGAGTACAGATACGCAGTATTTT	CATRTSGSTDTQYF
-	TRBV6-1	TRBJ1-5	-	TGTGCCAGCAGTCAGACGACTAATCAGCCCCAGCATTTT	CASSQTTNQPQHF
-	TRBV20-1	TRBJ2-3	few	TGCAGTGCTGAGGGGGGAAACCTGGGAGATACGCAGTATTTT	CSAEGGNLGDTQYF
-	TRBV20-1	TRBJ2-7	-	TGCAGGGGGGACTCCAACTACGAGCAGTACTTC	CRGDSNYEQYF
-	TRBV7-2	TRBJ1-5	-	TGTGCCCGCAGCCAGGGCGATCAGCCCCAGCATTTT	CARSQGDQPQHF
TRBD2	TRBV29-1	TRBJ2-3	many	TGCAGCGTTGAAACGGCTAGCGGACACACAGATACGCAGTATTTT	CSVETASGHTDTQYF
TRBD2	TRBV28	TRBJ2-7	many	TGTGCCAGCAGTTCCACCGGGACTACTGGGGACGAGCAGTACTTC	CASSSTGTTGDEQYF
-	TRBV27	TRBJ1-5	-	TGTGCCAGCAGTTTTGGCCAGTATAGCAATCAGCCCCAGCATTTT	CASSFGQYSNQPQHF
-	TRBV6-1	TRBJ1-6	-	TGTGCCAGCAACAGGGTCTATAATTCACCCCTCCACTTT	CASNRVYNSPLHF
-	TRBV6-1	TRBJ1-6	many	TGTGCCAGCATACAGACGGCGAATTCACCCCTCCACTTT	CASIQTANSPLHF
-	TRBV7-6	TRBJ2-3	few	TGTGCCAGCAGCTTAGACGGCTCGAAAGAAGATACGCAGTATTTT	CASSLDGSKEDTQYF
TRBD2	TRBV7-3	TRBJ2-3	few	TGTGCCAGCAGCTTACCCCTCGGACTAGCGGGAGTTGCAGATACGCAGTATTTT	CASSLPLGLAGVADTQYF
-	TRBV6-1	TRBJ2-7	few	TGTGCCAGCAGTTTAAGTGGTGCACGCAACTACGAGCAGTACTTC	CASSLSGARNYEQYF
TRBD1	TRBV6-1	TRBJ2-1	-	TGTGCCAGCAGCAGGACAGGGGGGTCCTACAATGAGCAGTTCTTC	CASSRTGGSYNEQFF
TRBD1	TRBV10-2	TRBJ2-3	-	TGCGCCAGCAGTGAACAGGGGCTGATAGGGGATACGCAGTATTTT	CASSEQGLIGDTQYF
TRBD1	TRBV7-2	TRBJ2-7	-	TGTGCCAGCAGCCCCGATTGGACAGGGGTTTACGAGCAGTACTTC	CASSPDWTGVYEQYF
-	TRBV12-3/TRBV12-4	TRBJ1-1	few	TGTGCCAGCAGTGACGGGTATGGTGAAAATACTGAAGCTTTCTTT	CASSDGYGENTEAFF
TRBD1	TRBV7-2	TRBJ1-1	-	TGTGCCGGCAGCCTGTCGACAGGGAGGGTCACTGAAGCTTTCTTT	CAGSLSTGRVTEAFF
TRBD2	TRBV10-3	TRBJ2-5	-	TGTGCCATCAGCCTCGGGACTACCACCTACAATGAGCAGTACTTC	CAISLGTTTYNEQYF
TRBD2	TRBV12-3/TRBV12-4	TRBJ2-1	-	TGTGCCAGCAGTCGGGCTAGCGGGACTGGCAATGAGCAGTTCTTC	CASSRASGTGNEQFF
TRBD2	TRBV7-2	TRBJ2-3	-	TGTGCCAGCAGCTTAAGCGGGAGTGGAGCAGATACGCAGTATTTT	CASSLSGSGADTQYF
-	TRBV11-2	TRBJ2-3	-	TGTGCCAGCAGCTTATCCTACAGAGCAGATACGCAGTATTTT	CASSLSYRADTQYF
-	TRBV7-2	TRBJ1-5	-	TGTGCCAGCAGCCCAGACATTAGCAATCAGCCCCAGCATTTT	CASSPDISNQPQHF
-	TRBV19	TRBJ2-2	once	TGTGCCAGTAGATTCGGACGAGTAGTAGGCACCGGGGAGCTGTTTTTT	CASRFGRVVGTGELFF
-	TRBV6-1	TRBJ2-3	few	TGTGCCAGCAGTTATGAAGGCCTTGGTACGCAGTATTTT	CASSYEGLGTQYF
-	TRBV6-1	TRBJ1-3	few	TGTGCCAGCAGAAAACGGGGGTCTGGAAACACCATATATTTT	CASRKRGSGNTIYF
TRBD2	TRBV7-2	TRBJ2-5	few	TGTGCCAGCAGCTTAGTAGGACTAGTGGGCCTTCAAGAGACCCAGTACTTC	CASSLVGLVGLQETQYF
-	TRBV20-1	TRBJ1-2	few	TGCAGTGCTCCGAGGGCGGACCTAGCTAACTATGGCTACACCTTC	CSAPRADLANYGYTF
-	TRBV6-2/TRBV6-3	TRBJ2-3	-	TGTGCCAGCAGCGATCACGAGAGCACAGATACGCAGTATTTT	CASSDHESTDTQYF
-	TRBV6-6	TRBJ2-7	few	TGTGCCAGCAGTTACTCGACCGACTACTCCTACGAGCAGTACTTC	CASSYSTDYSYEQYF
TRBD2	TRBV2	TRBJ2-2	-	TGTGCCAGCAGTTTAACTAGCGGGAGGAACACCGGGGAGCTGTTTTTT	CASSLTSGRNTGELFF
-	TRBV10-3	TRBJ1-1	-	TGTGCCATCAGTGAACGGTATCCCCGGCCATCCTCAAACACTGAAGCTTTCTTT	CAISERYPRPSSNTEAFF